What follows is one T cell receptor (beta chain) and its context. The antigen is undetermined. Germline V gives CDR1 MGHRA, CDR2 YSYEKL. Trimming cost V 2 bases and J 0 bases; bases outside gene matches: 6. The CDR3 runs 16 residues. The data are from a study of shared clonotypes between healthy human individuals. Findings and caveats of the study: Sampling covered nothing but blood. Tissue TCR repertoires likely differ from those found in blood.

The sorted-subset replicate PCRs were given about 200 ng DNA, which is tens of thousands of T cell genomes. Here immunoSEQ multiplex PCR was the method, and the copy in TCRdb shows in-frame clones only, minus some. The data contain millions of clones, 90% to 95% of them singletons. The rearrangement links TRBV4-1 to TRBJ1-2; 7 nucleotides agree with TRBD1. This receptor was obtained from a man aged 18 to 29 in good health. The sequencing sample was made of naive CD4+ T cells sorted from blood. Subset in this sample: CD45RA+ positively selected. The CDR3 nucleotides are TGCGCCAGCAGCCAAACAGGGACAGAGTCTAACTATGGCTACACCTTC. Translated: CASSQTGTESNYGYTF.